This record covers a single T cell receptor beta chain. Recruited during active infection, patients (from Seattle) were subsequently followed longitudinally. The data were taken from a study of blood T cell repertoires in COVID-19. At the level of the study: Some COVID-19 samples were acute and others convalescent; all came from the United States, Italy and Spain. Nucleic acid was either cDNA or gDNA, and it came from T cells, B-cell-depleted T cells, or PBMCs.

Original analysis: Reference gene primer amplification gave nucleated cell count estimates. Sequencing used immunoSEQ multiplex PCR; TCRdb keeps in-frame clones, though not all of them. The V and J calls and clone size were taken over from that table, and D and trimming were inferred from the DNA. This sample has about 440,000 clones; 70% to 90% occur once, and the top ten carry roughly an eighth. The CDR3 sequence is 13 residues long. Germline values: CDR1 MNHEY, CDR2 SVGAGI. The V end lost 8 bases, the J end lost 4 bases, and 14 bases lay between the germline ends. This clonotype was obtained from a woman aged 45-65 years with COVID-19, enrolled during active disease. The V gene is TRBV6-5, the J gene TRBJ1-2; D remains unclear. Sequenced sample: peripheral blood. In DNA form, the CDR3 reads TGTGCCAGCCGATGCTCGGACTGCTATGGCTACACCTTC. It yields the protein CASRCSDCYGYTF.